This T cell receptor (beta chain) was found in a study of T cell responses to AZD1222 COVID-19 vaccine. Background on the study: Researchers grouped second doses given at about 4 or about 12 weeks into one pool. Study findings and constraints: Just a handful of people given AZD1222 tested seropositive at baseline. Donors in the cohort were predominantly white British and more often female, and clonal diversity was possibly underestimated.

This table comes from immunoSEQ multiplex PCR, and its TCRdb copy is limited to in-frame clones, with some not included. This table holds about 130,000 clones, about 91% found once. Trimming took off 0 bases at V and 4 bases at J, with 7 bases between the two ends. Germline lookup yields CDR1 SGHRS and CDR2 YFSETQ. This CDR3 has 14 amino acids. For this clone: Its antigen is still unknown.

The genes are TRBV5-1 and TRBJ1-4; D gene ambiguous. Sequenced here: peripheral blood, sampled on day 0 of AZD1222 vaccination. This TCR was sampled from an adult in good health. As DNA, the CDR3 is TGCGCCAGCAGCTTGGACGTAGGTAATGAAAAACTGTTTTTT. It codes for CASSLDVGNEKLFF.